Described below is a single T cell receptor beta chain sequence and its context. Antigen specificity is unknown. CDR1 is SQVTM and CDR2 is ANQGSEA in the germline V gene. Trimming shortened V by 4 bases and J by 4 bases, and 8 bases separated the two germline ends. The CDR3 has 12 residues. This entry comes from a study of response to subunit inactivated influenza vaccine. Study results and caveats: Authors suggested that a seasonal influenza vaccination recruits few new T cells each time.

MiXCR was run by TCRdb on the RT-PCR reads, yielding one entry per CDR3 protein. The data show around 580,000 distinct CDR3 sequences, with about 10% seen just once and roughly a tenth held by the top ten. The specimen comprised PBMCs from blood, sampled on the day of vaccination. The TCR sequence derives from a man aged 50-59 years who received an inactivated influenza vaccine. The chain combines TRBV29-1 with TRBJ1-5, with D unresolved. The CDR3 protein is CSVGAENQPQHF. The CDR3 region has the DNA TGCAGCGTTGGTGCAGAAAATCAGCCCCAGCATTTT.